Each of the 3 T cell receptor beta chains below was sequenced from the same sample in a study of blood T cells in healthy people across ages. Primed by a sample-barcoded 5' primer and a J-beta primer mix, a second PCR proceeded for about 7 to 11 cycles. TCRdb analysed the 5' RACE reads with MiXCR anew, one entry per CDR3 protein. This table has 540,000 or so distinct CDR3 sequences, about 45% appearing once. Sequencing used blood. These receptors were collected from a man aged 80 or over in good health.

The rearrangement links TRBV20-1 to TRBJ1-2, with D possibly matching TRBD1 (6 bases). V was clipped by 1 base and J by 6 bases, with 12 bases between them. Germline values: CDR1 DFQATT, CDR2 SNEGSKA (reference sequence). This CDR3 has 13 amino acids. The CDR3 region is CSARAGALDGYTF. CDR3 sequence (DNA): TGCAGTGCTAGAGCAGGGGCCCTCGATGGCTACACCTTC.

CDR3 residues: CSARDGDREGFYEQYF. CDR3 nucleotides: TGCAGTGCTAGAGATGGAGACAGGGAGGGTTTCTACGAGCAGTACTTC. V and J are TRBV20-1 and TRBJ2-7, with D possibly called TRBD1 or TRBD2 (7 bases each). The CDR3 spans 16 residues. V dropped 0 bases and J dropped 3 bases, with 18 bases sitting between them. Germline lookup yields CDR1 DFQATT and CDR2 SNEGSKA (reference sequence).

This clonotype was detected a few times. The chain couples TRBV4-1 to TRBJ2-7; the match to TRBD2 covers 12 bases. This CDR3 region has 16 residues. Germline V lookup: CDR1 MGHRA, CDR2 YSYEKL. V shed 2 bases, J shed 0 bases, and the junction held 2 bases outside the gene matches. The CDR3 DNA follows: TGCGCCAGCAGCCAACCGACTAGCGGGAGCTCCTACGAGCAGTACTTC. This encodes CASSQPTSGSSYEQYF.